This section outlines one T cell receptor beta chain sequence together with its context. Its antigen remains unknown. This record comes from a study of cytomegalovirus exposure and HLA in healthy donors. Study-wide results and limits: TRBV6-2, TRBV6-3 and some other V segments were excluded as indistinguishable.

After removal of 2 bases from V and 6 bases from J, the junction contained 10 bases not matched to a gene. This CDR3 has 16 residues. Per germline, CDR1 SGHVS and CDR2 FQNEAQ. Primers for the PCR totalled 60 Vbeta and 13 Jbeta. Per the authors' pipeline: Among the unique TCR beta chains that a later analysis counted, about 85 million in all, about 11 million were shared. Clones were read by immunoSEQ multiplex PCR, and TCRdb kept only the in-frame ones, dropping some. V, J and clone size are those of that table, while D and trimming were read from the DNA. The sample consists of roughly 120,000 clones, around 10% of them appearing once.

The sample taken for sequencing was PBMCs. V gene TRBV7-8 combines with J gene TRBJ1-2; 9 nucleotides align to TRBD1. This TCR came from a man between 25 and 39 years old in good health and CMV-seronegative. DNA of the CDR3: TGTGCCAGCAGCTTATTCCGGGACAGGGAAAGTGATGGCTACACCTTC. It encodes CASSLFRDRESDGYTF.